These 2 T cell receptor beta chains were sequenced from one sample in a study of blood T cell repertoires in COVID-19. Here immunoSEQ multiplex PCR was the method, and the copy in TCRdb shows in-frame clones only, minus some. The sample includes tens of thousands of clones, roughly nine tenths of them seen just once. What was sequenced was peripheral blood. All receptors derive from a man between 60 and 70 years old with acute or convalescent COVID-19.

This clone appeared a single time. CDR3 DNA: TGTGCCAGCAGTGACATTTCCAGCGGGGAGCTGTTTTTT. It translates to CASSDISSGELFF. The rearrangement joins TRBV2 to TRBJ2-2; D gene ambiguous. The CDR3 contains 13 residues. CDR1 is SNHLY, CDR2 FYNNEI, per germline. V lost 3 bases and J lost 7, with 9 bases in between.

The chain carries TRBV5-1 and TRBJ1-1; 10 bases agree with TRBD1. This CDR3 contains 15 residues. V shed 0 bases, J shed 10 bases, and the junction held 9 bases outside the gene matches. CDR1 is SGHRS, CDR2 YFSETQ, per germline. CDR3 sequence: CASSLEGQGSQGAFF. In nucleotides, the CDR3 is TGCGCCAGCAGCTTGGAGGGACAGGGGTCTCAGGGAGCTTTCTTT.